The clone carrying this T cell receptor (beta chain) was counted a few times. No antigen is known for it. This record belongs to a study of blood T cells in healthy people across ages. V was trimmed by 2 bases and J by 4 bases, leaving 15 bases between them. CDR1 ENHRY and CDR2 SYGVKD come from the germline V gene. The CDR3 extends over 15 amino acids. Together with a sample-barcoded 5' primer, a J-beta primer mix was included in a second PCR lasting roughly 6 to 12 cycles. Every single cDNA molecule received a tag from a template-switch adaptor with 12 random nucleotides. Each CDR3 protein is one row after TCRdb ran MiXCR on the 5' RACE reads. This sample has about 970,000 distinct CDR3 sequences, with about 53% found just once. Study conclusions and caveats: Aged donors had fewer naive CD4+ cells and lower diversity than long-lived donors.

This chain links TRBV10-3 with TRBJ2-7; tentatively, D is TRBD2 (6 bases). This TCR came from an older woman in good health. Sequencing was done on a sample of blood. The CDR3 here is CAISEVAETHYEQYF. The CDR3 nucleotides read TGTGCCATCAGTGAGGTAGCGGAAACACATTACGAGCAGTACTTC.